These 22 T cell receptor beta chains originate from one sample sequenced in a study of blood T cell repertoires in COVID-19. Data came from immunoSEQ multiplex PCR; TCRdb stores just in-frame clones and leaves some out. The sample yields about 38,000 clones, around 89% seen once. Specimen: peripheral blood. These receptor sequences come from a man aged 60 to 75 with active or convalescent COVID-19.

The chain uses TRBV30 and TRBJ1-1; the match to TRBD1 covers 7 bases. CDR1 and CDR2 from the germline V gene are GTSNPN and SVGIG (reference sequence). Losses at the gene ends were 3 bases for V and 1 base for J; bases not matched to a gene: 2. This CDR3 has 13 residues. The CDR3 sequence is CAWSRTGNTEAFF. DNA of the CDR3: TGTGCCTGGAGCCGGACAGGGAACACTGAAGCTTTCTTT.

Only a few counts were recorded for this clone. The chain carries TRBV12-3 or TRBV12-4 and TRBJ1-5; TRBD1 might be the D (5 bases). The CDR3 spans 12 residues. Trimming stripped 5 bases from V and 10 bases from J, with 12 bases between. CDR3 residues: CASSEGVKPQHF. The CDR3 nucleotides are TGTGCCAGCAGTGAAGGGGTCAAACCCCAGCATTTT.

Here the CDR3 reads CALRPEGYLNTEAFF. CDR3 DNA: TGTGCCTTGAGACCCGAGGGATACCTAAACACTGAAGCTTTCTTT. This chain links TRBV30 with TRBJ1-1; D ambiguous. The CDR3 spans 15 residues. V was clipped by 7 bases and J by 2 bases, with 20 bases between them. Germline V lookup: CDR1 GTSNPN, CDR2 SVGIG (reference sequence). Supplemented by reference TRBV30 and TRBJ1-1, the full variable domain reads SQTIHQWPATLVQPVGSPLSLECTVEGTSNPNLYWYRQAAGRGLQLLFYSVGIGQISSEVPQNLSASRPQDRQFILSSKKLLLSDSGFYLCALRPEGYLNTEAFFGQGTRLTVV.

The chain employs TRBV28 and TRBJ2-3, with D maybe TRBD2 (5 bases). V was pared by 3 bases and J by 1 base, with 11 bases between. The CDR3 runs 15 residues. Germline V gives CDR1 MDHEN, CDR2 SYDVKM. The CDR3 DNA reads TGTGCCAGCAGTTTTCCTAGCTATGGCACAGATACGCAGTATTTT. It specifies CASSFPSYGTDTQYF.

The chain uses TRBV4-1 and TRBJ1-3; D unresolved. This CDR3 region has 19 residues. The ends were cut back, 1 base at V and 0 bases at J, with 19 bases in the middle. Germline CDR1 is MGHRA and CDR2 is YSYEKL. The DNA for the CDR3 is TGCGCCAGCAGCCAAGTCTTGTTCGGCAGTGACTTCTCTGGAAACACCATATATTTT. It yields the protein CASSQVLFGSDFSGNTIYF.

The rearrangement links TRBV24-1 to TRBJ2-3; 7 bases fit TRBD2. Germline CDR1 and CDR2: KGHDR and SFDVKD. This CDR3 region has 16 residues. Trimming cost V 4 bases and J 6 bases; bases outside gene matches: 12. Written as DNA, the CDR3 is TGTGCCACCAGTGACCCGTGGCGGGAGAAGTTGGATACGCAGTATTTT. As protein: CATSDPWREKLDTQYF.

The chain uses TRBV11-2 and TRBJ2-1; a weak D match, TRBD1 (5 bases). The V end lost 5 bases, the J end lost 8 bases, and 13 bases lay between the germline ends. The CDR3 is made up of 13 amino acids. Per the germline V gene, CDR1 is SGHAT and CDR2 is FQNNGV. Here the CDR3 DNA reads TGTGCCAGCAGCCCACAGGTGCTGTATGAGCAGTTCTTC. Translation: CASSPQVLYEQFF.

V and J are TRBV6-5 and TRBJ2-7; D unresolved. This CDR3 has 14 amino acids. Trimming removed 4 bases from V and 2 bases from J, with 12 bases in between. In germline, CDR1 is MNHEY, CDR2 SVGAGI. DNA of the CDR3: TGTGCCAGCAGTTCCCAGGTACCCCCCTACGAGCAGTACTTC. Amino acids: CASSSQVPPYEQYF.

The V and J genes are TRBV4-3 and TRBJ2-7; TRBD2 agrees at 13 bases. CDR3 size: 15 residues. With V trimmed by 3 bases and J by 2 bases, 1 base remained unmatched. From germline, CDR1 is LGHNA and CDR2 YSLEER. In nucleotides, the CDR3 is TGCGCCAGCAGCCAGGGACTAGCGGGAACCTACGAGCAGTACTTC. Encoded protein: CASSQGLAGTYEQYF.

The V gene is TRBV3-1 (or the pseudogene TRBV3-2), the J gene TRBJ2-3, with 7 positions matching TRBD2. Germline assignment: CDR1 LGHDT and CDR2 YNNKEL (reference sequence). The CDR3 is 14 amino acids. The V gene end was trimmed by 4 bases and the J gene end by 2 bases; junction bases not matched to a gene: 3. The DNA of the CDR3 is TGTGCCAGCAGCCCTAGCGGCCTCACAGATACGCAGTATTTT. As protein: CASSPSGLTDTQYF.

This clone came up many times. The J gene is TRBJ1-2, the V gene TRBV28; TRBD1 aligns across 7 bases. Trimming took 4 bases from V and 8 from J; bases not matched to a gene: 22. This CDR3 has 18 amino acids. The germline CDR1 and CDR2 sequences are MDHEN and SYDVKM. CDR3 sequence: CASSSVSRSPPGQVGYTF. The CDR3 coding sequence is TGTGCCAGCAGTTCCGTAAGCCGTAGCCCCCCTGGACAGGTGGGCTACACCTTC.

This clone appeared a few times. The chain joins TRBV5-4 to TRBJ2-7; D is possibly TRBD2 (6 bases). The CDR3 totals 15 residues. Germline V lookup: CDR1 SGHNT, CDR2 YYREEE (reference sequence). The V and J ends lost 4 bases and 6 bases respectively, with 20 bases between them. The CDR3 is CASSLSRLGRGEQYF. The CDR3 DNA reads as TGTGCCAGCAGCCTGTCAAGACTAGGGCGAGGCGAGCAGTACTTC.

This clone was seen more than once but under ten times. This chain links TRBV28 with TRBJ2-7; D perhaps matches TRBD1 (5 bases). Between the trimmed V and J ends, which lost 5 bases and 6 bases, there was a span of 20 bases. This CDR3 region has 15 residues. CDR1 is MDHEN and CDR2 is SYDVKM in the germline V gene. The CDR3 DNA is TGTGCCAGCAGTCCCCGACAGCTTAAAATAGGCGAGCAGTACTTC. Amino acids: CASSPRQLKIGEQYF.

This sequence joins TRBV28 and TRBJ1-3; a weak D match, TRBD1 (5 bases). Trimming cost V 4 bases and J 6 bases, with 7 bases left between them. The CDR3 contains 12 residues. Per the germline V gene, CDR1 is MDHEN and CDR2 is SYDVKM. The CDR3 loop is CASSSDTNTIYF. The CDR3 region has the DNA TGTGCCAGCAGTTCGGACACAAACACCATATATTTT.

CDR3 coding DNA: TGCGCCAGCAGCTTGGGCCCCCACGGACTAGCGAGCGGGGAGCTGTTTTTT. It translates to CASSLGPHGLASGELFF. The chain is built from TRBV5-1 and TRBJ2-2; 9 bases match TRBD2. Looked up from germline, CDR1 is SGHRS and CDR2 is YFSETQ. The CDR3 runs to 17 residues. Trimming took 0 bases from V and 7 from J; bases not matched to a gene: 10.

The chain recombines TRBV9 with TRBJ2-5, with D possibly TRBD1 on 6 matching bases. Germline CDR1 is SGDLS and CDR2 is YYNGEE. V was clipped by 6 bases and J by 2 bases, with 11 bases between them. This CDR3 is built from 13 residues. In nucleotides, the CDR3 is TGTGCCAGCACCCCCGGACAGCAAGAGACCCAGTACTTC. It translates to CASTPGQQETQYF.

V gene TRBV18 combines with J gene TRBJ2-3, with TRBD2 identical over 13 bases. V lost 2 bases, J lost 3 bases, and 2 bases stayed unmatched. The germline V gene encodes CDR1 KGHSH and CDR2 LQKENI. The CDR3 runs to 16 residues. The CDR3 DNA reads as TGTGCCAGCTCACCAGGACTAGCGGGAGTTACAGATACGCAGTATTTT. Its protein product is CASSPGLAGVTDTQYF. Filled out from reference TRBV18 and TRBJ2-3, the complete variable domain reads NAGVMQNPRHLVRRRGQEARLRCSPMKGHSHVYWYRQLPEEGLKFMVYLQKENIIDESGMPKERFSAEFPKEGPSILRIQQVVRGDSAAYFCASSPGLAGVTDTQYFGPGTRLTVL.

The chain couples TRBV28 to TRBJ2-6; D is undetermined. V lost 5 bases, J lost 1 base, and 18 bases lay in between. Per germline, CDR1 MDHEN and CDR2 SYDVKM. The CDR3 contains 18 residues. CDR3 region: CASSPLGQAGSGANVLTF. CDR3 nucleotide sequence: TGTGCCAGCAGTCCCCTTGGGCAGGCCGGTTCTGGGGCCAACGTCCTGACTTTC.

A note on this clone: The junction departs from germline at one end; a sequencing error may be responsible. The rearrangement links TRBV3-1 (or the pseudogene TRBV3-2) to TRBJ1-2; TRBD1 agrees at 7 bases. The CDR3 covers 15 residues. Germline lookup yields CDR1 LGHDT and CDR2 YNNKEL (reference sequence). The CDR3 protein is CASSQDAGTVALGQF. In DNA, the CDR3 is TGTGCCAGCAGCCAAGATGCCGGGACAGTTGCGTTGGGCCAATTC.

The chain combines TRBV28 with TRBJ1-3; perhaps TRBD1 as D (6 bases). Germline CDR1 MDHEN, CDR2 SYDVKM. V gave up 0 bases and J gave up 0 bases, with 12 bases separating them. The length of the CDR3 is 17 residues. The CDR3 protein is CASSLWVDRRSGNTIYF. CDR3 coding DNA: TGTGCCAGCAGTTTATGGGTCGACAGGCGCTCTGGAAACACCATATATTTT.

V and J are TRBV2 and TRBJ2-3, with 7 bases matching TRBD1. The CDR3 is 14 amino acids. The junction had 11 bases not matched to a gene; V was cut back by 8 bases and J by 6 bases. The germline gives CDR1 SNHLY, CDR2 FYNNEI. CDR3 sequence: CASSHEGAKDTQYF. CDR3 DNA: TGTGCCAGCTCCCACGAGGGGGCTAAGGATACGCAGTATTTT.

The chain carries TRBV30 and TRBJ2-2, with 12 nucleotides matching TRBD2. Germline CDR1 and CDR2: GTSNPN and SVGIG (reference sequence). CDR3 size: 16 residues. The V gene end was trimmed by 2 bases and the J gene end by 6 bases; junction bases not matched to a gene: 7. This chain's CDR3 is CAWSYRLAGEAGELFF. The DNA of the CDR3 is TGTGCCTGGAGTTATAGACTAGCGGGAGAGGCCGGGGAGCTGTTTTTT.